Listed here is a single T cell receptor beta chain. The data belong to a study of blood T cell repertoires in COVID-19. Study information: From T cells, B-cell-depleted T cells, or PBMCs came the material, which was cDNA or gDNA.

CDR3 length equals 15 residues. Germline V gene sequence: CDR1 SGHTA, CDR2 FQGNSA. The ends lost 1 base at V and 9 bases at J; junction bases unmatched: 4. Original handling: Reference gene primer amplification gave nucleated cell count estimates. Sequencing was performed with immunoSEQ multiplex PCR; in TCRdb, only in-frame clones are kept and a portion is missing. V and J calls plus clone size are reproduced from that table; the DNA served to infer D and trimming. The sample carries about 100,000 clones, almost 90% recorded once. The sequencing input was peripheral blood. This sequence joins TRBV7-2 and TRBJ1-5; 12 nucleotides line up with TRBD1. This clonotype was obtained from a human donor in a cohort sampled during active COVID-19. DNA for the CDR3: TGTGCCAGCAGCTTAGGGGGGACAGGGGGCCGGCCCCAGCATTTT. Protein: CASSLGGTGGRPQHF.